This TCR beta chain was observed in a study of blood T cell repertoires in COVID-19. Whole-study context: Nucleic acid was either cDNA or gDNA, and it came from T cells, B-cell-depleted T cells, or PBMCs.

The CDR3 is 17 residues long. The V gene's germline CDR1 is SGHTA and CDR2 FQGNSA. Losses at the gene ends were 5 bases for V and 0 bases for J; bases not matched to a gene: 7. Produced via immunoSEQ multiplex PCR; TCRdb's table is partial and in-frame only. The sample shows under 140,000 clones, around 79% of them seen only once. This TCR was recovered from a woman aged 80 or over with active or convalescent COVID-19. Input material: peripheral blood. The chain has TRBV7-2 and TRBJ2-3; TRBD2 matches at 11 bases. The CDR3 spells CASSKGTSGTSTDTQYF. The CDR3 nucleotides read TGTGCCAGCAGCAAAGGGACTAGCGGAACTAGCACAGATACGCAGTATTTT.